One sample yielded the 18 T cell receptor beta chains listed below, sequenced in a study of early T cells in non-severe SARS-CoV-2 infection. TCRdb recomputed calls from the 5' RACE reads with MiXCR, one row per CDR3 protein. This sample has some 54,000 distinct CDR3 sequences; about 10% occur once, and the top ten carry less than 10%. The specimen sequenced was whole blood. All receptors derive from an adult who was a healthcare worker with PCR-confirmed SARS-CoV-2 infection or an uninfected control (not recorded which).

Turning to this clonotype: With a much larger clone just one base away, this may be a read error. The rearrangement joins TRBV7-3 to TRBJ2-1; D remains ambiguous. The V gene's germline CDR1 is SGHTA and CDR2 FQGTGA. This CDR3 is built from 13 residues. CDR3 in DNA: TGTGCCTGCAGCCCCGGGCCAGATTTCGGGCAGTTCTTC. Translation gives CACSPGPDFGQFF.

The chain is built from TRBV7-2 and TRBJ1-6; the D is unclear. Germline-derived CDR1 and CDR2 are SGHTA and FQGNSA. The CDR3 length is 16 residues. V was clipped by 3 bases and J by 0 bases, with 9 bases between them. CDR3 DNA: TGTGCCAGCAGCTTCAAGGGTAGCTCCTATAATTCACCCCTCCACTTT. It translates to CASSFKGSSYNSPLHF.

This clonotype showed up many times. The chain combines TRBV10-3 with TRBJ2-2, with D tentatively TRBD1 or TRBD2 (5 bases each). CDR3 size: 14 residues. V gave up 8 bases and J gave up 4 bases, with 14 bases separating them. Germline CDR1 and CDR2: ENHRY and SYGVKD. This CDR3 reads CAIGGWGRTGELFF. In DNA form, the CDR3 reads TGTGCCATCGGTGGCTGGGGACGCACCGGGGAGCTGTTTTTT.

This clonotype was seen repeatedly, ten times or more. In nucleotides, the CDR3 is TGTGCCAGCAGTTACTCGCCCGGAATACAGAACGAGCAGTACTTC. Translated, it gives CASSYSPGIQNEQYF. The gene calls are TRBV6-6 and TRBJ2-7, with unresolved D. Germline V gene sequence: CDR1 MNHNY, CDR2 SVGAGI (reference sequence). This CDR3 comprises 15 residues. The V end was cut by 0 bases, the J end by 5 bases, with 14 bases between.

This clonotype was observed many times. As DNA, the CDR3 is TGTGCCAGCAACCGCCCCGGGACTTCCTTCTACGAGCAGTACTTC. It codes for CASNRPGTSFYEQYF. The chain carries TRBV6-2 or TRBV6-3 and TRBJ2-7; the D gene is possibly TRBD2 (6 bases). V was cut by 7 bases and J by 3 bases, with 19 bases left in between. Germline V gives CDR1 MNHEY, CDR2 SVGEGT. The CDR3 covers 15 residues.

The J gene is TRBJ1-1, the V gene TRBV10-3; the D gene is possibly TRBD1 (5 bases). CDR1 ENHRY and CDR2 SYGVKD come from the germline V gene. CDR3 length: 13 amino acids. Deletions cut 7 bases from V and 1 base from J, with 10 bases between. As DNA, the CDR3 is TGTGCCATCATGGGGCCGGGGAACACTGAAGCTTTCTTT. It yields the protein CAIMGPGNTEAFF.

This clonotype showed up many times. This chain links TRBV29-1 with TRBJ1-2, with a weak D call TRBD1 (6 bases). Trimming took 4 bases from V and 2 from J, leaving 11 bases between them. CDR1 is SQVTM and CDR2 is ANQGSEA in the germline V gene. The CDR3 is 13 residues long. CDR3 amino acids: CSVGDTTNYGYTF. CDR3 DNA: TGCAGCGTTGGGGACACCACCAACTATGGCTACACCTTC.

This sequence joins TRBV5-5 and TRBJ2-2; D perhaps matches TRBD2 (6 bases). CDR3 length equals 16 residues. Trimming left V 4 bases short and J 4 bases short, with 17 bases between. Germline V CDR1 and CDR2: SGHKS, YYEKEE (reference sequence). CDR3 region: CASSRDGSGVTGELFF. The CDR3 region has the DNA TGTGCCAGCAGCCGTGACGGTAGCGGAGTCACCGGGGAGCTGTTTTTT.

The CDR3 protein is CSVGGFYGYTF. CDR3 DNA sequence: TGCAGCGTGGGAGGGTTTTATGGCTACACCTTC. This chain uses TRBV29-1 with TRBJ1-2; no clear D. The CDR3 is made up of 11 amino acids. Trimming pared 6 bases from V and 5 bases from J, leaving 10 bases between. Germline loops: CDR1 SQVTM, CDR2 ANQGSEA. Variable domain in full (rest from reference TRBV29-1 and TRBJ1-2): SAVISQKPSRDICQRGTSLTIQCQVDSQVTMMFWYRQQPGQSLTLIATANQGSEATYESGFVIDKFPISRPNLTFSTLTVSNMSPEDSSIYLCSVGGFYGYTFGSGTRLTVV.

This rearrangement joins TRBV7-2 to TRBJ2-3, with TRBD2 matching over 12 bases. The CDR3 runs 20 residues. Germline V gives CDR1 SGHTA, CDR2 FQGNSA. V gave up 1 base and J gave up 0 bases; unmatched junction bases: 11. The CDR3 is CASSLVARTSGTYSTDTQYF. DNA of the CDR3: TGTGCCAGCAGCTTAGTAGCTCGGACTAGCGGGACTTATAGCACAGATACGCAGTATTTT.

This clonotype was recorded many times. V and J are TRBV20-1 and TRBJ1-5; 8 nucleotides align to TRBD1. From germline, CDR1 is DFQATT and CDR2 SNEGSKA (reference sequence). Trimming cost V 5 bases and J 2 bases; bases outside gene matches: 5. The CDR3 runs to 14 residues. For the CDR3, the DNA is TGCAGTGCTTTGGACAGGGCTGGCAATCAGCCCCAGCATTTT. It codes for CSALDRAGNQPQHF.

This clonotype was seen repeatedly, ten times or more. This chain links TRBV7-9 with TRBJ1-1, with D hard to call. This CDR3 has 12 residues. Germline values: CDR1 SEHNR, CDR2 FQNEAQ (reference sequence). The V end was cut by 0 bases, the J end by 10 bases, with 9 bases between. Here the CDR3 DNA reads TGTGCCAGCAGCTTAGCGCTCATATTAGCTTTCTTT. It encodes CASSLALILAFF.

This clonotype showed up many times. V usage is TRBV7-6 and J usage is TRBJ2-1; D possibly corresponds to TRBD2 (5 bases). Germline loops: CDR1 SGHVS, CDR2 FNYEAQ. Deletions cut 5 bases from V and 7 bases from J, with 15 bases between. The CDR3 runs to 14 residues. Here the CDR3 DNA reads TGTGCCAGCAGCCCCGTTAGGGAGTCAAATGAGCAGTTCTTC. Its protein product is CASSPVRESNEQFF.

V and J are TRBV20-1 and TRBJ1-2; a weak D match, TRBD1 (5 bases). Trimming took off 5 bases at V and 4 bases at J, with 20 bases between the two ends. Germline CDR1 reads DFQATT; CDR2 reads SNEGSKA (reference sequence). CDR3 size: 15 residues. The CDR3 DNA sequence: TGCAGTGCTGTTCGCGGGGACCAAAATTTCTATGGCTACACCTTC. Amino acids: CSAVRGDQNFYGYTF.

This clonotype was counted between two and nine times. The V and J genes are TRBV7-2 and TRBJ2-6, with D perhaps matching TRBD1 (5 bases). The CDR3 extends over 15 amino acids. Trimming stripped 4 bases from V and 3 bases from J, with 10 bases between. Germline V gives CDR1 SGHTA, CDR2 FQGNSA. The CDR3 protein is CASSSRAYGANVLTF. CDR3 nucleotides: TGTGCCAGCAGCTCCAGGGCGTATGGGGCCAACGTCCTGACTTTC.

This clonotype came up many times. The rearrangement uses TRBV13 and TRBJ1-2, with D tentatively TRBD1 (5 bases). Per germline, CDR1 PRHDT and CDR2 FYEKMQ (reference sequence). V dropped 2 bases and J dropped 4 bases, with 11 bases sitting between them. The CDR3 is made up of 14 amino acids. The chain's CDR3 is CASSLNTGGYGYTF. DNA of the CDR3: TGTGCCAGCAGCTTAAACACGGGGGGCTATGGCTACACCTTC.

This clonotype was counted many times. The rearrangement links TRBV5-1 to TRBJ2-2; 7 bases match TRBD2. This CDR3 contains 16 residues. Germline CDR1 SGHRS, CDR2 YFSETQ. V lost 2 bases and J lost 0; bases outside the gene matches: 4. CDR3 region: CASSLGLVANTGELFF. The CDR3 nucleotides are TGCGCCAGCAGCTTAGGACTAGTCGCGAACACCGGGGAGCTGTTTTTT.

This clonotype was recorded a few times. The chain employs TRBV30 and TRBJ2-4, with 7 bases aligning to TRBD1. Germline lookup yields CDR1 GTSNPN and CDR2 SVGIG (reference sequence). The V segment lost 0 bases and the J segment 1 base; nucleotides outside the gene matches: 9. This CDR3 has 17 amino acids. The CDR3 DNA is TGTGCCTGGAGTGTAAAAGCCACAGGGGAGGCCAAAAACATTCAGTACTTC. As protein: CAWSVKATGEAKNIQYF.